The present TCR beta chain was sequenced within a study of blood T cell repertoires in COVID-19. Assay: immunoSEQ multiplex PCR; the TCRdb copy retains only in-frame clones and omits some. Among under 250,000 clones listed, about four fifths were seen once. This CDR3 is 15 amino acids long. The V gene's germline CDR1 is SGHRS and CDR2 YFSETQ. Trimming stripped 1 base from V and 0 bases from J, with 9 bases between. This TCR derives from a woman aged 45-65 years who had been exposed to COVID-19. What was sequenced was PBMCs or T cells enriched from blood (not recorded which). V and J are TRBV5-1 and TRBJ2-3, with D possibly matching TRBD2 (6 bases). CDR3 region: CASSLPGVSTDTQYF. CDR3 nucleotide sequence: TGCGCCAGCAGCTTGCCGGGAGTAAGCACAGATACGCAGTATTTT.